The 25 T cell receptor beta chains in this list originate from one sample, sequenced in a study of persistence of HIV-infected CD4 T cells. Stimulation used about 10 ug/mL lysate from CMV-infected fibroblasts. Memory cells lacking CD40L and CD69 with high CD45RO were sorted. The antigens for these receptors are not known. This was the immunoSEQ version 4 assay in survey mode. Generated by immunoSEQ multiplex PCR, the TCRdb table keeps only in-frame clones and is missing some. The sample has approximately 35,000 clones; roughly 82% are singletons. The sequences come from CD4+ T cells sorted from PBMCs after roughly 20-hour stimulation, collected from a patient who received antiretroviral therapy. Receptors were obtained from an adult man with HIV who was CMV-seropositive.

The rearrangement joins TRBV19 to TRBJ1-2; the D is unclear. Trimming stripped 6 bases from V and 1 base from J, with 15 bases between. Per germline, CDR1 LNHDA and CDR2 SQIVND (reference sequence). The CDR3 totals 15 residues. The CDR3 DNA follows: TGTGCCAGTAGCGTGGACGCCCAGATTAACTATGGCTACACCTTC. Its protein is CASSVDAQINYGYTF.

This chain links TRBV29-1 with TRBJ2-7; either TRBD1 or TRBD2 may fit D (5 bases each). Germline V gene sequence: CDR1 SQVTM, CDR2 ANQGSEA. The CDR3 is 13 amino acids. The V end lost 4 bases, the J end lost 2 bases, and 12 bases lay between the germline ends. In DNA, the CDR3 is TGCAGCGTTGTACCCGGGGCCACCTACGAGCAGTACTTC. It translates to CSVVPGATYEQYF.

The sample holds a few counts of this clone. V usage is TRBV5-1 and J usage is TRBJ1-1, with D possibly matching TRBD1 (6 bases). Germline CDR1 SGHRS, CDR2 YFSETQ. Trimming took 1 base from V and 4 from J, leaving 14 bases between them. CDR3 length: 15 amino acids. CDR3 protein: CASSLYRVGGTEAFF. The CDR3 nucleotides are TGCGCCAGCAGCTTGTACAGGGTAGGGGGCACTGAAGCTTTCTTT.

The chain couples TRBV27 to TRBJ1-2; D remains ambiguous. The CDR3 has 15 residues. V lost 0 bases and J lost 7, with 15 bases in between. The V gene's germline CDR1 is MNHEY and CDR2 SMNVEV (reference sequence). The CDR3 sequence is CASSLSVRVWSGYTF. CDR3 nucleotides: TGTGCCAGCAGTTTATCGGTTAGGGTTTGGAGTGGCTACACCTTC.

The chain carries TRBV19 and TRBJ2-4; D might be TRBD2 (5 bases). Trimming took off 6 bases at V and 3 bases at J, with 18 bases between the two ends. Germline V gene lookup returns CDR1 LNHDA and CDR2 SQIVND (reference sequence). This CDR3 contains 16 residues. As DNA, the CDR3 is TGTGCCAGTAGCCCGGGAACTGGCCGGGGCAAAAACATTCAGTACTTC. Translating it yields CASSPGTGRGKNIQYF.

The chain joins TRBV19 to TRBJ1-5; maybe TRBD1 (5 bases). V was pared by 4 bases and J by 1 base, with 14 bases between. There are 16 residues in the CDR3. Germline-derived CDR1 and CDR2 are LNHDA and SQIVND (reference sequence). CDR3 nucleotide sequence: TGTGCCAGTAGTAACCCTCGGGGGTGGAGCAATCAGCCCCAGCATTTT. It specifies CASSNPRGWSNQPQHF.

The gene calls are TRBV10-3 and TRBJ1-1; D is possibly TRBD1 (5 bases). CDR1 and CDR2 from the germline V gene are ENHRY and SYGVKD. V shed 7 bases and J shed 1 base, with 13 bases lying between them. The CDR3 consists of 14 residues. This CDR3 is CAITFGGKNTEAFF. The CDR3 nucleotides are TGTGCCATCACGTTTGGGGGGAAGAACACTGAAGCTTTCTTT.

This chain uses TRBV2 with TRBJ2-3; 9 bases fit TRBD2. The CDR3 consists of 14 residues. V shed 8 bases and J 0 bases; nucleotides not matched to a gene: 3. Germline loops: CDR1 SNHLY, CDR2 FYNNEI. CDR3 amino acids: CASGRGGSTDTQYF. CDR3 DNA sequence: TGTGCCAGCGGGCGGGGGGGCAGCACAGATACGCAGTATTTT. The variable domain in full, completed from reference TRBV2 and TRBJ2-3, reads EPEVTQTPSHQVTQMGQEVILRCVPISNHLYFYWYRQILGQKVEFLVSFYNNEISEKSEIFDDQFSVERPDGSNFTLKIRSTKLEDSAMYFCASGRGGSTDTQYFGPGTRLTVL.

In its sample, this clone was seen once. The chain has TRBV6-6 and TRBJ1-6; 9 positions match TRBD1. The CDR3 runs 17 residues. CDR1 is MNHNY and CDR2 is SVGAGI in the germline V gene (reference sequence). After removal of 5 bases from V and 0 bases from J, the junction contained 5 bases not matched to a gene. The CDR3 region is CASSHGQGSSYNSPLHF. The CDR3 coding sequence is TGTGCCAGCAGTCACGGACAGGGGAGCTCCTATAATTCACCCCTCCACTTT.

This clone showed up just once. This chain links TRBV2 with TRBJ2-1; D may be TRBD1 (6 bases). Trimming left V 6 bases short and J 7 bases short, with 19 bases between. The CDR3 is made up of 15 amino acids. CDR1 and CDR2 (germline): SNHLY, FYNNEI. CDR3 nucleotide sequence: TGTGCCAGCAGGGTCGACAGGTTCGTGCAAAATGAGCAGTTCTTC. Its protein product is CASRVDRFVQNEQFF.

V gene TRBV6-6 combines with J gene TRBJ1-6; D is possibly TRBD1 (6 bases). The ends were cut back, 6 bases at V and 5 bases at J, with 11 bases in the middle. The germline CDR1 and CDR2 sequences are MNHNY and SVGAGI (reference sequence). This CDR3 has 14 residues. CDR3 in amino acids: CASSMTGDNSPLHF. The CDR3, as DNA: TGTGCCAGCAGCATGACAGGAGATAATTCACCCCTCCACTTT.

The chain joins TRBV6-5 to TRBJ1-6; 7 nucleotides agree with TRBD1. Germline V gene lookup returns CDR1 MNHEY and CDR2 SVGAGI. J lost 7 bases, V lost 6 bases, and 6 bases had no gene match. The CDR3 is 14 amino acids. CDR3 in amino acids: CASRANRGNSPLHF. Written as DNA, the CDR3 is TGTGCCAGCAGAGCCAACAGGGGAAATTCACCCCTCCACTTT.

The CDR3 region is CAWSVGPAEQYF. The CDR3 nucleotides read TGTGCCTGGAGTGTCGGACCAGCGGAGCAGTACTTC. The chain combines TRBV30 with TRBJ2-7; D gene unclear. Germline V lookup: CDR1 GTSNPN, CDR2 SVGIG (reference sequence). CDR3 length equals 12 residues. V was clipped by 0 bases and J by 7 bases, with 10 bases between them.

V is TRBV25-1 and J is TRBJ1-4, with D hard to call. This CDR3 comprises 15 residues. Germline CDR1 and CDR2: MGHDK and SYGVNS. V lost 3 bases to trimming and J lost 0 bases, with 8 bases between them. The CDR3 DNA reads TGTGCCAGCAGTGAGTACGGTGCAACTAATGAAAAACTGTTTTTT. This encodes CASSEYGATNEKLFF.

The J gene is TRBJ1-3, the V gene TRBV6-6; D unresolved. The CDR3 is 16 amino acids. The germline V gene has CDR1 MNHNY and CDR2 SVGAGI (reference sequence). V was clipped by 0 bases and J by 2 bases, with 11 bases between them. The CDR3 nucleotides read TGTGCCAGCAGTTACTCGAGTAGTGGGGCTGGAAACACCATATATTTT. This translates into CASSYSSSGAGNTIYF.

J is TRBJ1-6 and V is TRBV7-6, with D tentatively TRBD1 (5 bases). The V end lost 5 bases, the J end lost 8 bases, and 10 bases lay between the germline ends. The CDR3 loop spans 13 amino acids. The germline CDR1 and CDR2 sequences are SGHVS and FNYEAQ. The CDR3 nucleotides are TGTGCCAGCAGCCGGGACGGAGATTCACCCCTCCACTTT. The encoded protein is CASSRDGDSPLHF.

This chain connects TRBV5-6 to TRBJ1-2; no clear D. This CDR3 is built from 12 residues. Trimming cost V 1 base and J 8 bases, with 9 bases left between them. Per germline, CDR1 SGHDT and CDR2 YYEEEE. The CDR3, as DNA: TGTGCCAGCAGCTTGAGGCAAGGAGGCTACACCTTC. Translating it yields CASSLRQGGYTF. Together with reference TRBV5-6 and TRBJ1-2, the CDR3 gives the full variable domain: DAGVTQSPTHLIKTRGQQVTLRCSPKSGHDTVSWYQQALGQGPQFIFQYYEEEERQRGNFPDRFSGHQFPNYSSELNVNALLLGDSALYLCASSLRQGGYTFGSGTRLTVV.

The chain employs TRBV12-3 or TRBV12-4 and TRBJ2-5; D is possibly TRBD1 (6 bases). The CDR3 contains 13 residues. V was clipped by 7 bases and J by 5 bases, with 14 bases between them. The CDR3 sequence: CASNRDTQETQYF. CDR3 DNA: TGTGCCAGCAACCGGGACACCCAGGAGACCCAGTACTTC.

This clone was observed a single time. V is TRBV5-4 and J is TRBJ1-4; TRBD1 might be the D (6 bases). The CDR3 has 15 residues. Per the germline V gene, CDR1 is SGHNT and CDR2 is YYREEE (reference sequence). V was trimmed by 2 bases and J by 4 bases, leaving 12 bases between them. The CDR3 spells CASSFGGLGNEKLFF. CDR3 nucleotide sequence: TGTGCCAGCAGCTTCGGGGGGCTAGGTAATGAAAAACTGTTTTTT.

V gene TRBV7-2 combines with J gene TRBJ2-2, with TRBD2 as a possible D gene (6 bases). Germline CDR1 and CDR2: SGHTA and FQGNSA. V lost 3 bases to trimming and J lost 4 bases, with 9 bases between them. This CDR3 comprises 14 residues. The CDR3 DNA follows: TGTGCCAGCAGCTTTCGTAGCGGCACCGGGGAGCTGTTTTTT. It is translated as CASSFRSGTGELFF.

This chain links TRBV24-1 with TRBJ2-5; D gene ambiguous. This CDR3 is built from 13 residues. V shed 4 bases and J shed 5 bases, with 10 bases lying between them. The germline V gene encodes CDR1 KGHDR and CDR2 SFDVKD. The CDR3 DNA sequence: TGTGCCACCAGTGACGTGGGTGGGGAGACCCAGTACTTC. Translated, it gives CATSDVGGETQYF.

This sequence joins TRBV30 and TRBJ1-2; the D gene is possibly TRBD1 (5 bases). This CDR3 is built from 13 residues. Germline lookup yields CDR1 GTSNPN and CDR2 SVGIG (reference sequence). Trimming shortened V by 3 bases and J by 7 bases, and 15 bases separated the two germline ends. CDR3 sequence (DNA): TGTGCCTGGAGAGAGCCCCCCAGGGCTGGCTACACCTTC. It translates to CAWREPPRAGYTF.

This rearrangement joins TRBV5-4 to TRBJ1-3; 11 nucleotides match TRBD1. Germline V lookup: CDR1 SGHNT, CDR2 YYREEE (reference sequence). Trimming cost V 9 bases and J 4 bases; bases outside gene matches: 15. CDR3 length equals 17 residues. The CDR3 spells CATEDRGRRSTGNTIYF. The CDR3 region has the DNA TGTGCCACCGAGGACAGGGGGCGCAGGTCTACCGGAAACACCATATATTTT.

The chain links TRBV18 to TRBJ1-1; D gene ambiguous. Germline loops: CDR1 KGHSH, CDR2 LQKENI. Trimming shortened V by 1 base and J by 1 base, and 4 bases separated the two germline ends. The CDR3 loop spans 13 amino acids. CDR3 region: CASSPQENTEAFF. The CDR3 DNA reads as TGTGCCAGCTCACCACAGGAGAACACTGAAGCTTTCTTT. Looking up the rest from reference TRBV18 and TRBJ1-1 gives the full variable domain: NAGVMQNPRHLVRRRGQEARLRCSPMKGHSHVYWYRQLPEEGLKFMVYLQKENIIDESGMPKERFSAEFPKEGPSILRIQQVVRGDSAAYFCASSPQENTEAFFGQGTRLTVV.

The chain couples TRBV5-5 to TRBJ2-3; D remains unclear. The CDR3 is made up of 12 amino acids. V lost 0 bases and J 4 bases, leaving 3 bases between the germline ends. Per the germline V gene, CDR1 is SGHKS and CDR2 is YYEKEE (reference sequence). CDR3 region: CASSLAPDTQYF. Written as DNA, the CDR3 is TGTGCCAGCAGCTTGGCCCCAGATACGCAGTATTTT. Together with reference TRBV5-5 and TRBJ2-3, the CDR3 gives the full variable domain: DAGVTQSPTHLIKTRGQQVTLRCSPISGHKSVSWYQQVLGQGPQFIFQYYEKEERGRGNFPDRFSARQFPNYSSELNVNALLLGDSALYLCASSLAPDTQYFGPGTRLTVL.